A single sample gave rise to the 3 T cell receptor beta chains below, sequenced in a study of blood T cell repertoires in COVID-19. The data were produced by immunoSEQ multiplex PCR, yet TCRdb's version contains in-frame clones alone and is incomplete. The sample consists of some 160,000 clones, roughly 93% of them appearing once. Sequenced input: peripheral blood. These receptors originate from a man between 18 and 35 years old with acute or convalescent COVID-19.

In this sample, this clone turned up once. The CDR3: CSASETGTGANTEAFF. CDR3 sequence (DNA): TGCAGTGCTAGTGAAACCGGGACAGGGGCCAACACTGAAGCTTTCTTT. The gene calls are TRBV20-1 and TRBJ1-1; TRBD1 matches 10 bases. The CDR3 loop spans 16 amino acids. Germline CDR1 and CDR2: DFQATT and SNEGSKA (reference sequence). V gave up 3 bases and J gave up 2 bases; unmatched junction bases: 9.

The DNA for the CDR3 is TGTGCCAGCAGCTTACAGGGGGCCAGGGGCTACACCTTC. Its translation is CASSLQGARGYTF. The chain uses TRBV5-6 and TRBJ1-2; 9 nucleotides align to TRBD1. Trimming at V came to 2 bases and at J to 8 bases, leaving 4 bases not matched to a gene. This CDR3 has 13 residues. The germline V gene has CDR1 SGHDT and CDR2 YYEEEE.

The chain employs TRBV9 and TRBJ2-3; 7 bases line up with TRBD1. The CDR3 is made up of 15 amino acids. Germline V gene sequence: CDR1 SGDLS, CDR2 YYNGEE. With 0 bases clipped from V and 1 base from J, the junction kept 2 bases outside the gene matches. The CDR3 sequence is CASSVEGQGTDTQYF. DNA of the CDR3: TGTGCCAGCAGCGTAGAAGGACAGGGCACAGATACGCAGTATTTT. The full variable domain, its missing parts supplied by reference TRBV9 and TRBJ2-3, is DSGVTQTPKHLITATGQRVTLRCSPRSGDLSVYWYQQSLDQGLQFLIQYYNGEERAKGNILERFSAQQFPDLHSELNLSSLELGDSALYFCASSVEGQGTDTQYFGPGTRLTVL.